These 32 T cell receptor beta chains were all obtained from the same sample, sequenced in a study of cytomegalovirus exposure and HLA in healthy donors. PCR employed 60 Vbeta and 13 Jbeta primers. Some clones are missing from TCRdb's copy, which holds only in-frame ones; the method was immunoSEQ multiplex PCR. This sample's table reports over 100,000 clones. The specimen was PBMCs. Receptors originate from a man between 18 and 29 years old in good health and CMV-seronegative.

The V and J genes are TRBV27 and TRBJ2-7; D perhaps matches TRBD1 (5 bases). The CDR3 is made up of 14 amino acids. V was cut by 3 bases and J by 0 bases, with 9 bases left in between. Germline V gene lookup returns CDR1 MNHEY and CDR2 SMNVEV (reference sequence). Here the CDR3 reads CASSFGQGSYEQYF. Written as DNA, the CDR3 is TGTGCCAGCAGTTTTGGGCAGGGCTCCTACGAGCAGTACTTC.

The gene calls are TRBV6-5 and TRBJ1-1; no clear D gene. The CDR3 is made up of 15 amino acids. CDR1 is MNHEY and CDR2 is SVGAGI in the germline V gene. Trimming took 5 bases from V and 1 from J, leaving 14 bases between them. The CDR3 loop reads CASSAIVVPNTEAFF. Written as DNA, the CDR3 is TGTGCCAGCAGTGCGATTGTCGTGCCGAACACTGAAGCTTTCTTT.

The chain uses TRBV5-4 and TRBJ1-4; the match to TRBD1 covers 8 bases. V was clipped by 4 bases and J by 5 bases; unmatched bases: 13. There are 17 residues in the CDR3. The germline CDR1 and CDR2 sequences are SGHNT and YYREEE (reference sequence). DNA of the CDR3: TGTGCCAGCAGCCCGACTTTTGGACAGGGAGTGAATGAAAAACTGTTTTTT. Its protein is CASSPTFGQGVNEKLFF.

The chain couples TRBV9 to TRBJ2-3; 12 nucleotides agree with TRBD2. Losses at the gene ends were 3 bases for V and 0 bases for J; bases not matched to a gene: 2. The CDR3 contains 16 residues. CDR1 and CDR2 (germline): SGDLS, YYNGEE. The CDR3 region is CASSAGTSGSTDTQYF. The CDR3 region has the DNA TGTGCCAGCAGCGCAGGGACTAGCGGGAGCACAGATACGCAGTATTTT.

A note on this clone: This same CDR3 is encoded by further DNA sequences in the sample. The V gene is TRBV4-1, the J gene TRBJ1-4, with a weak D call TRBD1 (5 bases). Germline V CDR1 and CDR2: MGHRA, YSYEKL. Trimming took 2 bases from V and 8 from J, leaving 18 bases between them. The CDR3 consists of 16 residues. CDR3 nucleotides: TGCGCCAGCAGCCAACCCGGGCAGGGAATATTGGAAAAACTGTTTTTT. Its protein is CASSQPGQGILEKLFF.

The V and J genes are TRBV6-5 and TRBJ2-7; perhaps TRBD1 as D (6 bases). The germline V and J ends were trimmed by 10 bases and 3 bases, with 10 bases remaining between them. This CDR3 has 11 residues. In germline, CDR1 is MNHEY, CDR2 SVGAGI. Here the CDR3 DNA reads TGTGCCACCCAGGGGTTCTACGAGCAGTACTTC. This gives the protein CATQGFYEQYF.

For this clone: The germline gene is not matched at one end of the junction; a read error may be the cause. This rearrangement joins TRBV7-7 to TRBJ2-1; TRBD2 matches at 8 bases. The CDR3 spans 15 residues. CDR1 is SSHAT and CDR2 is FNYEAQ in the germline V gene (reference sequence). The CDR3 bases are TGTGCTAGCAGCTTAGCAGGCCTAGCGGGTACGGAGCAGTTCTTC. Protein sequence: CASSLAGLAGTEQFF.

V is TRBV10-3 and J is TRBJ1-1; possible D gene TRBD1, 6 bases. V lost 2 bases to trimming and J lost 7 bases, with 20 bases between them. CDR1 and CDR2 from the germline V gene are ENHRY and SYGVKD. CDR3 length: 16 residues. CDR3 in amino acids: CAISEPSKKGQFEAFF. CDR3 nucleotides: TGTGCCATCAGTGAGCCTTCAAAAAAAGGACAGTTTGAAGCTTTCTTT.

The chain couples TRBV7-2 to TRBJ1-1; the D gene is possibly TRBD1 (6 bases). The germline V and J ends were trimmed by 1 base and 5 bases, with 14 bases remaining between them. CDR3 size: 15 residues. Germline lookup yields CDR1 SGHTA and CDR2 FQGNSA. The CDR3 DNA follows: TGTGCCAGCAGCTTAGTCGGGGGGGGCCATACTGAAGCTTTCTTT. Its translation: CASSLVGGGHTEAFF.

This chain connects TRBV7-2 to TRBJ1-2; tentatively, D is TRBD1 (6 bases). V dropped 5 bases and J dropped 7 bases, with 23 bases sitting between them. CDR1 is SGHTA and CDR2 is FQGNSA in the germline V gene. CDR3 size: 16 residues. CDR3 protein: CASSHRDIDSSAGYTF. CDR3 nucleotides: TGTGCCAGCAGCCACCGGGACATAGATAGTTCCGCTGGCTACACCTTC.

The gene calls are TRBV14 and TRBJ1-2, with TRBD1 as a possible D gene (6 bases). The CDR3 has 14 amino acids. V gave up 6 bases and J gave up 4 bases, with 15 bases separating them. In germline, CDR1 is SGHDN, CDR2 FVKESK. CDR3 coding DNA: TGTGCCAGCAGGGAGACGGGGGGGCCCTATGGCTACACCTTC. As protein: CASRETGGPYGYTF. Full variable domain (remainder filled in from reference TRBV14 and TRBJ1-2): EAGVTQFPSHSVIEKGQTVTLRCDPISGHDNLYWYRRVMGKEIKFLLHFVKESKQDESGMPNNRFLAERTGGTYSTLKVQPAELEDSGVYFCASRETGGPYGYTFGSGTRLTVV.

The chain carries TRBV9 and TRBJ2-7; D may be TRBD2 (5 bases). Trimming shortened V by 0 bases and J by 4 bases, and 11 bases separated the two germline ends. CDR1 is SGDLS, CDR2 YYNGEE, per germline. This CDR3 is 14 amino acids long. The CDR3 sequence is CASSVGVGAYEQYF. CDR3 sequence (DNA): TGTGCCAGCAGCGTAGGGGTGGGAGCGTACGAGCAGTACTTC.

The V gene is TRBV11-2, the J gene TRBJ2-1; 8 nucleotides agree with TRBD2. The CDR3 is made up of 17 amino acids. J gave up 9 bases and V 4 bases, and 17 bases lay outside the gene matches. Germline assignment: CDR1 SGHAT and CDR2 FQNNGV. The CDR3 loop reads CASSSPALSGSIGEQFF. DNA for the CDR3: TGTGCCAGCAGCTCCCCAGCCTTAAGCGGGAGCATTGGTGAGCAGTTCTTC.

The chain uses TRBV7-3 and TRBJ2-1; 7 nucleotides align to TRBD1. This CDR3 is 16 amino acids long. CDR1 is SGHTA and CDR2 is FQGTGA in the germline V gene. V gave up 0 bases and J gave up 7 bases; unmatched junction bases: 9. CDR3 sequence reads: CASSLTGGPSRNEQFF. The CDR3, as DNA: TGTGCCAGCAGCTTAACAGGGGGCCCCTCCAGGAATGAGCAGTTCTTC.

The rearrangement links TRBV19 to TRBJ1-2; tentative D call: TRBD1 (5 bases). Trimming took 5 bases from V and 0 from J, leaving 22 bases between them. Germline lookup yields CDR1 LNHDA and CDR2 SQIVND (reference sequence). The CDR3 loop spans 18 amino acids. CDR3 nucleotides: TGTGCCAGTAGTGCGGGGGGGACCCGGCCGGGAGCTAACTATGGCTACACCTTC. This gives the protein CASSAGGTRPGANYGYTF.

J is TRBJ1-2 and V is TRBV6-1, with 8 bases matching TRBD1. Germline loops: CDR1 MNHNS, CDR2 SASEGT. Trimming cost V 3 bases and J 3 bases; bases outside gene matches: 6. The CDR3 loop spans 15 amino acids. The CDR3 loop reads CASSDDRGRDYGYTF. CDR3 sequence (DNA): TGTGCCAGCAGTGACGACAGGGGACGGGACTATGGCTACACCTTC.

This sequence joins TRBV9 and TRBJ2-3, with TRBD2 matching 11 bases. The CDR3 spans 16 residues. With V trimmed by 1 base and J by 4 bases, 5 bases remained unmatched. CDR1 and CDR2 (germline): SGDLS, YYNGEE. The CDR3 DNA sequence: TGTGCCAGCAGCGTAACTAGCGGGAGAGAGGCAGATACGCAGTATTTT. Amino acids: CASSVTSGREADTQYF.

V is TRBV9 and J is TRBJ1-1, with D possibly TRBD1 on 6 matching bases. The CDR3 is 13 amino acids. The V gene lost 0 bases and the J gene lost 3 bases, with 6 bases spanning the gap. Germline V lookup: CDR1 SGDLS, CDR2 YYNGEE. The CDR3 bases are TGTGCCAGCAGCGTAGGACAGGACACTGAAGCTTTCTTT. Its translation: CASSVGQDTEAFF.

The V and J genes are TRBV11-1 and TRBJ2-7; 14 bases fit TRBD2. Germline-derived CDR1 and CDR2 are SGHAT and FQDESV (reference sequence). Trimming at V came to 8 bases and at J to 7 bases, leaving 7 bases not matched to a gene. The CDR3 runs to 14 residues. CDR3 in amino acids: CASRGLAGAREQYF. CDR3 nucleotide sequence: TGTGCCAGCCGGGGACTAGCGGGAGCAAGAGAGCAGTACTTC.

The chain uses TRBV4-3 and TRBJ1-3; possible D gene TRBD1, 6 bases. Germline V gene lookup returns CDR1 LGHNA and CDR2 YSLEER. V was pared by 0 bases and J by 4 bases, with 10 bases between. This CDR3 has 15 residues. The CDR3 DNA sequence: TGCGCCAGCAGCCAAGACCACAGGGCCGGAAACACCATATATTTT. It yields the protein CASSQDHRAGNTIYF.

The chain carries TRBV7-3 and TRBJ2-6; 7 nucleotides align to TRBD1. V lost 5 bases, J lost 4 bases, and 5 bases stayed unmatched. The CDR3 covers 15 residues. Germline V lookup: CDR1 SGHTA, CDR2 FQGTGA. CDR3 in amino acids: CASSRDRAGANVLTF. In DNA, the CDR3 is TGTGCCAGCAGCCGCGACAGGGCAGGGGCCAACGTCCTGACTTTC.

V is TRBV30 and J is TRBJ2-3; 7 bases are shared with TRBD2. The ends lost 8 bases at V and 9 bases at J; junction bases unmatched: 17. The CDR3 is 14 residues long. Germline CDR1 reads GTSNPN; CDR2 reads SVGIG (reference sequence). The CDR3 bases are TGTGCCCTCTCTGGGCGGGGGAGCGGCGGCACGCAGTATTTT. Amino acid sequence: CALSGRGSGGTQYF.

This chain uses TRBV7-3 with TRBJ2-2; 8 bases align to TRBD1. Germline assignment: CDR1 SGHTA and CDR2 FQGTGA. V lost 4 bases to trimming and J lost 10 bases; unmatched junction nucleotides: 8. The CDR3 has 14 residues. DNA for the CDR3: TGTGCCAGCAGCTCCGGGACAGGAGGGACGGAGCTGTTTTTT. Protein product: CASSSGTGGTELFF. The variable domain in full, with the rest retrieved from reference TRBV7-3 and TRBJ2-2, is GAGVSQTPSNKVTEKGKYVELRCDPISGHTALYWYRQSLGQGPEFLIYFQGTGAADDSGLPNDRFFAVRPEGSVSTLKIQRTERGDSAVYLCASSSGTGGTELFFGEGSRLTVL.

The chain has TRBV4-1 and TRBJ2-1, with 15 nucleotides matching TRBD2. From germline, CDR1 is MGHRA and CDR2 YSYEKL. J gave up 7 bases and V 3 bases, and 1 base lay outside the gene matches. This CDR3 has 15 residues. The CDR3 DNA reads TGCGCCAGCAGCCAGGGACTAGCGGGAGGTAATGAGCAGTTCTTC. It codes for CASSQGLAGGNEQFF.

The V and J genes are TRBV30 and TRBJ2-5; no clear D. The CDR3 loop spans 14 amino acids. The germline V gene encodes CDR1 GTSNPN and CDR2 SVGIG (reference sequence). The V gene lost 2 bases and the J gene lost 2 bases, with 12 bases spanning the gap. CDR3: CAWSLPRLQETQYF. CDR3 DNA: TGTGCCTGGAGTTTGCCTAGGTTACAAGAGACCCAGTACTTC.

V gene TRBV7-3 combines with J gene TRBJ2-1; 7 bases are a match to TRBD2. After removal of 3 bases from V and 6 bases from J, the junction contained 8 bases not matched to a gene. CDR1 and CDR2 from the germline V gene are SGHTA and FQGTGA. The CDR3 is 15 residues long. As DNA, the CDR3 is TGTGCCAGCAGCTTGGGTAGCCTAGCGGTCAATGAGCAGTTCTTC. It translates to CASSLGSLAVNEQFF.

The chain carries TRBV11-3 and TRBJ1-1; D gene unclear. The V gene lost 4 bases and the J gene lost 6 bases, with 12 bases spanning the gap. The germline V gene encodes CDR1 SGHNT and CDR2 YENEEA. CDR3 length equals 13 residues. CDR3: CASSSGGGAEAFF. Here the CDR3 DNA reads TGTGCCAGCAGCTCTGGCGGCGGGGCTGAAGCTTTCTTT.

The genes are TRBV28 and TRBJ2-7; tentatively, D is TRBD1 (5 bases). Trimming took 5 bases from V and 7 from J, leaving 39 bases between them. CDR1 and CDR2 (germline): MDHEN, SYDVKM. The CDR3 consists of 21 residues. The CDR3 DNA follows: TGTGCCAGCAGTCTGCCCGCCGGGCCCCAAAAGCCATGGGTCTTGCCAGGGGAGCAGTACTTC. Its translation is CASSLPAGPQKPWVLPGEQYF. Filled out from reference TRBV28 and TRBJ2-7, the complete variable domain reads DVKVTQSSRYLVKRTGEKVFLECVQDMDHENMFWYRQDPGLGLRLIYFSYDVKMKEKGDIPEGYSVSREKKERFSLILESASTNQTSMYLCASSLPAGPQKPWVLPGEQYFGPGTRLTVT.

The chain is built from TRBV9 and TRBJ2-1; D possibly corresponds to TRBD2 (6 bases). The germline CDR1 and CDR2 sequences are SGDLS and YYNGEE. V was clipped by 4 bases and J by 2 bases, with 13 bases between them. The CDR3 is made up of 15 amino acids. The CDR3 DNA follows: TGTGCCAGCAGCCCCCAGATAGCGGCCTACAATGAGCAGTTCTTC. Translating gives CASSPQIAAYNEQFF.

The chain carries TRBV18 and TRBJ2-3, with 16 bases identical to TRBD2. The V and J ends lost 1 base and 2 bases, in that order; junction bases with no gene match: 6. The CDR3 runs 19 residues. The germline gives CDR1 KGHSH, CDR2 LQKENI. In DNA, the CDR3 is TGTGCCAGCTCACCACTTCCGGGACTAGCGGGAGGGATCACAGATACGCAGTATTTT. It is translated as CASSPLPGLAGGITDTQYF.

This chain joins TRBV7-6 and TRBJ2-7; 11 bases are a match to TRBD2. Germline V gene sequence: CDR1 SGHVS, CDR2 FNYEAQ. The CDR3 is 18 amino acids. J gave up 0 bases and V 2 bases, and 9 bases lay outside the gene matches. CDR3 in DNA: TGTGCCAGCAGCTTACAGACTAGCGGGGCGATTAGCTCCTACGAGCAGTACTTC. Its protein product is CASSLQTSGAISSYEQYF.

The J gene is TRBJ1-6, the V gene TRBV6-6; no reliable D call. The ends were cut back, 2 bases at V and 7 bases at J, with 9 bases in the middle. Germline lookup yields CDR1 MNHNY and CDR2 SVGAGI (reference sequence). This CDR3 region has 14 residues. The CDR3 is CASSYRGLNSPLHF. CDR3 coding DNA: TGTGCCAGCAGTTACCGGGGTTTAAATTCACCCCTCCACTTT.